This entry features one TCR beta chain sequence. Its antigen has not been determined. Base qualities are missing; no much larger clone stands one base away. This entry belongs to a study of neurological immune-mediated disorders (dated by TCRdb to between 2018 and 2020). The study in broad terms: Among the approximately 35 multiple sclerosis patients, relapsing-remitting MS was present in around 30 and secondary progressive MS was present in 3. Peripheral blood TCR-beta repertoires from patients with HTLV-I-associated myelopathy (HAM/TSP), patients with multiple sclerosis, and healthy controls were compared in the study using UMI-based sequencing. Of the roughly 68 subjects in the cohort, around 15 were HAM/TSP patients, about 34 were multiple sclerosis patients, and some 20 were healthy controls. The approximately 100 TCR-beta libraries included longitudinal samples, technical triplicates and paired sorted CD4+ and CD8+ T-cell subsets alongside PBMC samples.

Overall study outcomes, separate from this receptor: Repertoires from 18 of 34 MS patients were grouped by phylogenetic analysis into a cluster of related CDR3 sequences, suggesting a possible repertoire-level signature. No identical CDR3 amino acid sequences were found to be shared among expanded clones across subjects, suggesting that TCR-beta repertoires were private in all groups. TCR clonal expansion was greatest in HAM/TSP patients and smallest in MS patients, who ranked below even healthy controls. No clinical or MRI features were associated with the MS cluster, and the authors said that larger cohorts are needed.

cDNA was synthesized by template-switch 5'RACE using a primer carrying a 10-nucleotide random unique molecular identifier by which each TCR transcript was tagged. Each sequencing run produced over 160 million TCR-beta sequences covering 15-18 subjects. Total RNA was extracted with the RNeasy kit. Using the KAPA Real-time Library Amplification kit, TCR-beta VDJ regions were amplified with primers for the TCR constant region and the 5'RACE anchor. A first PCR added sample indexes and Illumina adaptors, after which a second PCR increased the library yield. After Ampure bead purification, the TCR product of roughly 650 bp was size-selected on a 2% E-gel SizeSelection system. Before pooling, libraries had their quality checked on a Bioanalyzer, their concentration measured with Qubit, and their quantity determined with the Kapa Library Quantification kit. An Illumina HiSeq 2500 sequenced the libraries paired-end 2 x 150 bp. To increase sequence diversity, roughly 24-31% phiX was spiked into each library pool. The original methods were these. The UMI-based MiGEC pipeline processed quality-filtered reads and removed over 80% of raw TCR sequences during error correction. IMGT germline references were used for aligning VDJ genes, and each clonotype was defined as a unique CDR3 amino acid sequence together with its V-J genes. Clonal expansion, Shannon diversity, and CDR3 relatedness (CalcPairwiseDistances, ClusterSamples) were evaluated with VDJtools, and phylogenetic trees were built with CLCbio workbench. A clone was classed as expanded if it had 8 or more unique UMIs, a cutoff based on coefficient-of-variation modelling across technical triplicates. In-frame beta chains were kept once TCRdb had trimmed the public reads at Q25 with fastp and called clones with MiXCR. Each CDR3 protein appears once, grouped with its most common genes and DNA. These V and J calls derive from TCRdb rather than the authors' analysis. For this sample there are about 62,000 distinct CDR3 sequences; around 5.2% appear just once. Clones ranked in the top ten supply roughly 3.4% of the sample.

Unsorted PBMC libraries were generated from 2 million PBMCs stored in RNAlater at -80 °C until RNA extraction. Multiple sclerosis patients were enrolled in a US clinical protocol under which disease progression was evaluated by magnetic resonance imaging. Peripheral blood was subjected to Ficoll-Hypaque density gradient centrifugation to isolate PBMCs, which were then cryopreserved in liquid nitrogen. According to the germline V gene, CDR1 reads SGHTA and CDR2 reads FQGNSA. V is cut back by 5 bases and J by 13 bases, with 11 bases in the junction unmatched. The CDR3 goes from the cysteine to the phenylalanine over 15 residues. The retained sequence is limited to the CDR3, 45 bases, with the frame set at the first base.

This receptor was taken from a woman aged 45-59 years with multiple sclerosis. Sequencing was done on a sample of PBMCs. In this chain, TRBV7-2 is recombined with TRBJ2-1; TRBD2 agrees with 13 junctional bases. The DNA reads as follows: TGTGCCAGCAGCACCCCGGGACTAGCGGGGAACTATCAGTTCTTC. This encodes CASSTPGLAGNYQFF. Joined to the reference TRBV7-2 and TRBJ2-1 proteins, this CDR3 gives the full variable domain: GAGVSQSPSNKVTEKGKDVELRCDPISGHTALYWYRQSLGQGLEFLIYFQGNSAPDKSGLPSDRFSAERTGGSVSTLTIQRTQQEDSAVYLCASSTPGLAGNYQFFGPGTRLTVL.